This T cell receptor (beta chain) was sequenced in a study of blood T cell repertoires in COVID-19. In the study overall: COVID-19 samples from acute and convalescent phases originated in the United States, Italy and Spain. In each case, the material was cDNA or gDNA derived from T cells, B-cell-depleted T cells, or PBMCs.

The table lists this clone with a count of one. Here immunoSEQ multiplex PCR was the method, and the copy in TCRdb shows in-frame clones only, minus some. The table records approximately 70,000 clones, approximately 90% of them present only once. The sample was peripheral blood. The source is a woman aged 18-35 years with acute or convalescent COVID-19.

CDR3 DNA: TGTGCCAGCAGCGGACAGGGGCGCACTGAAGCTTTCTTT. This codes for CASSGQGRTEAFF. This chain joins TRBV12-3 or TRBV12-4 and TRBJ1-1; 9 positions agree with TRBD1. The CDR3 runs 13 residues. With V trimmed by 6 bases and J by 4 bases, 3 bases remained unmatched.